The rows below give T cell receptor beta chains drawn from one sample of a study of graft-versus-host responses after intestinal transplantation. Antigens for these TCRs are unknown. Profiled with immunoSEQ multiplex PCR; TCRdb holds only in-frame clones, not every one. The data show roughly 120,000 clones, roughly nine tenths seen once. The sequencing here drew on unstimulated CD4+ T cells sorted from spleen or lymph node cells, taken before intestinal transplant. The source is a human donor who received an intestinal transplant. CDR3s include the opening cysteine and the closing phenylalanine or tryptophan. The D gene is left open where the match is weak. Clone size is given for some rows only: seen once, a few or many times, or a class if the clone is expanded.

clone_size | j_call | v_call | d_call | cdr3_nt | cdr3_aa
- | TRBJ2-3 | TRBV10-1 | TRBD2 | TGCGCCAGCAGTGAGTTAGCGGGGCTCACAGATACGCAGTATTTT | CASSELAGLTDTQYF
- | TRBJ1-1 | TRBV7-3 | - | TGTGCCAGCAGCTTAAATCCAGGGAACACTGAAGCTTTCTTT | CASSLNPGNTEAFF
- | TRBJ1-1 | TRBV5-1 | - | TGCGCCAGCAGCTTGGTGGGGCAGGAGAACACTGAAGCTTTCTTT | CASSLVGQENTEAFF
- | TRBJ1-4 | TRBV5-1 | TRBD1 | TGCGCCAGCAAACCGGGGACAGACATTAATGAAAAACTGTTTTTT | CASKPGTDINEKLFF
- | TRBJ1-5 | TRBV30 | - | TGTGCCTGGAGTTTGAGAAGCAATCAGCCCCAGCATTTT | CAWSLRSNQPQHF
once | TRBJ1-2 | TRBV6-5 | TRBD1 | TGTGCCAGCAGTCCGGACAGGGTACTATACTATGGCTACACCTTC | CASSPDRVLYYGYTF
- | TRBJ2-7 | TRBV5-6 | - | TGTGCCAGCAGCTTGCCGTTCTACGAGCAGTACTTC | CASSLPFYEQYF
- | TRBJ2-4 | TRBV6-4 | TRBD2 | TGTGCCAGCAGTGACTCACTAGCGTCCCTGAACATTCAGTACTTC | CASSDSLASLNIQYF
- | TRBJ2-3 | TRBV6-6 | TRBD2 | TGTGCCAGCAGTTACGGAGCGGGAGCCACAGGTACGCAGTATTTT | CASSYGAGATGTQYF
- | TRBJ2-5 | TRBV5-4 | - | TGTGCCAGCAGCCCTACGGCGGGCCTCCAAGAGACCCAGTACTTC | CASSPTAGLQETQYF
- | TRBJ1-1 | TRBV4-1 | - | TGCGCCAGCAGCCAAGTGTCCGGGGTCGGGTTTGGCACTGAAGCTTTCTTT | CASSQVSGVGFGTEAFF
- | TRBJ2-3 | TRBV28 | TRBD1 | TGTGCCAGCAGTTTCATAAGGGGGCTGCAAACAGATACGCAGTATTTT | CASSFIRGLQTDTQYF
- | TRBJ2-7 | TRBV5-1 | - | TGCGCCAGCAGCTTGGCCACCAGGCCCGACGAGCAGTACTTC | CASSLATRPDEQYF